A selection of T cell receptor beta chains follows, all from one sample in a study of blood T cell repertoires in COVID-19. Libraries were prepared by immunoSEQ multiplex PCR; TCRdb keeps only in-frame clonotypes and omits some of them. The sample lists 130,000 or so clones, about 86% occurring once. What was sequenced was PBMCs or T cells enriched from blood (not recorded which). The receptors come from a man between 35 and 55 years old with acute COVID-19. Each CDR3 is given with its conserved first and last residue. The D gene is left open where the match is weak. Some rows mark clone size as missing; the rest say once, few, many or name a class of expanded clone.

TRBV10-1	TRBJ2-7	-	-	TGCGCCAGCACCGCGGGATATCCGGGACATCGGCCGCTAGCGGATTGCTCCTACGAGCAGTACTTC	CASTAGYPGHRPLADCSYEQYF
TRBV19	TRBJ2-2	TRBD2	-	TGTGCCAGTACAAGCGGGGGGGCCGAAACCGGGGAGCTGTTTTTT	CASTSGGAETGELFF
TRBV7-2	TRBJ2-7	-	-	TGTGCCAGCAGCTTAGCGCCCCTAGCTAGACACGAGCAGTACTTC	CASSLAPLARHEQYF
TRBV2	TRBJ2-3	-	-	TGTGCCAGCGGGCGCGTAGATCCTCGGGATACGCAGTATTTT	CASGRVDPRDTQYF
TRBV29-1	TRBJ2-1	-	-	TGCAGCGTTGGGACTATTGGGGGTTTTTCGGAGCAGTTCTTC	CSVGTIGGFSEQFF
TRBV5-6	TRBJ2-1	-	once	TGTGCCAGCAGCTTGGACGGGAACGCTTACAATGAGCAGTTCTTC	CASSLDGNAYNEQFF
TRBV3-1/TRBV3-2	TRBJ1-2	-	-	TGTGCCAGCAGCCACGCAGGGGTAGATGGCTACACCTTC	CASSHAGVDGYTF
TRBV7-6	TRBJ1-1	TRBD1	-	TGTGCCAGCAGCGCGGGACAGGGGCGGAACACTGAAGCTTTCTTT	CASSAGQGRNTEAFF
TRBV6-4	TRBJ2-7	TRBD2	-	TGTGCCAGCAGTGAGACTAGCGGGAGTTACGAGCAGTACTTC	CASSETSGSYEQYF
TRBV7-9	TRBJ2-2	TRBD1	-	TGTGCCAGCAGGGTACAGGGGGCTCTGTACACCGGGGAGCTGTTTTTT	CASRVQGALYTGELFF
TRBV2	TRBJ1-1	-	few	TGTGCCAGCAGTGACAGGGCGGACACGGAGGAAGCTTTCTTT	CASSDRADTEEAFF
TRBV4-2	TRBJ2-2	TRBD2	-	TGTGCCAGCATTTTTACTAGCGGGGGGGCCCCCGGGGAGCTGTTTTTT	CASIFTSGGAPGELFF
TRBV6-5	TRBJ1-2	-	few	TGTGCCAGCAGTTACTCGGGGGCAGGGTTGAAGGGCTACACCTTC	CASSYSGAGLKGYTF
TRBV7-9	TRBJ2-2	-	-	TGTGCCAGCAGCTTAGACGGGGGAACCGGGGAGCTGTTTTTT	CASSLDGGTGELFF
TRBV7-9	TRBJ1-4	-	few	TGTGCCAGCAGCCTCATTGGGAGGGGCAGCCCTAATGAAAAACTGTTTTTT	CASSLIGRGSPNEKLFF
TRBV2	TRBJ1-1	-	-	TGTGCCAGCCGGTTGAGGAACACTGAAGCTTTCTTT	CASRLRNTEAFF
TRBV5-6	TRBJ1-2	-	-	TGTGCCAGCAGCTCCACAGGGAACTATGGCTACACCTTC	CASSSTGNYGYTF
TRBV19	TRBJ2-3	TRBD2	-	TGTGCCAGTAGTATAGGACTAGCGGGCACAGATACGCAGTATTTT	CASSIGLAGTDTQYF
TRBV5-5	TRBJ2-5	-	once	TGTGCCAGCAGCTTGGGGTCAGCGGTAGAGACCCAGTACTTC	CASSLGSAVETQYF
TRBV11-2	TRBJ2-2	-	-	TGTGCCAGCAGCTTTCCGGGACAGAACACCGGGGAGCTGTTTTTT	CASSFPGQNTGELFF
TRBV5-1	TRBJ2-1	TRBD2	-	TGCGCCAGCAGCCGCGGACTAGCGGGCAATGAGCAGTTCTTC	CASSRGLAGNEQFF
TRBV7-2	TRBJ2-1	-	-	TGTGCCAGCAGTTTTGACAGCCGCTCCTACAATGAGCAGTTCTTC	CASSFDSRSYNEQFF
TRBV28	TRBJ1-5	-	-	TGTGCCAGCAGCCTCCCGACAGGAAGCAATCAGCCCCAGCATTTT	CASSLPTGSNQPQHF
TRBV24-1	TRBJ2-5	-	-	TGTGCCACCAGTGGCGGGGACGTGGGCCAAGAGACCCAGTACTTC	CATSGGDVGQETQYF
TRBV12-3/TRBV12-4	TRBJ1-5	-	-	TGTGCCAGCAGTTTTACAGTTCAGCCCCAGCATTTT	CASSFTVQPQHF
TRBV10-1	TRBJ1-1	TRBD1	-	TGCGCCAGCAGTGAGGAGACAGGGCAGGGTTTCTTT	CASSEETGQGFF